This T cell receptor (beta chain) was sequenced for a study of human T cells and chemical hapten exposure. Turning to the study itself: Sensitization used 2% DPC on about 2 cm by about 2 cm upper inner arm skin. Per-sample variation in TCR yield stemmed mainly from small pooled library volume differences.

V was shortened by 2 bases and J by 2 bases, with 14 bases between the two germline ends. The CDR3 is made up of 15 amino acids. The germline gives CDR1 SGHRS, CDR2 YFSETQ. TCRdb re-analysed the RACE reads in MiXCR, keeping a single row per CDR3 protein. The table includes roughly 52,000 distinct CDR3 sequences, approximately 10% detected once. Time point denoted: patch test 1, 2 weeks after DPC sensitization. The sample's treatment: therapeutic diphenylcyclopropenone sensitization with weekly scalp DPC. Unfractionated whole blood yielded the extracted total RNA. The chain uses TRBV5-1 and TRBJ2-7; no clear D. Here the sequenced sample was whole blood, taken in connection with sensitization to the hapten diphenylcyclopropenone (DPC). The receptor's source is a woman in her thirties or forties with alopecia areata. Some clones in this sample may be carry-over from other donors' samples. Here the CDR3 reads CASSLRQSRPYEQYF. The CDR3 DNA is TGCGCCAGCAGCTTAAGGCAGTCAAGACCCTACGAGCAGTACTTC.